One sample yielded the 22 T cell receptor beta chains listed below, sequenced in a study of a mutant IDH1 vaccine in newly diagnosed glioma. Time point defined: week 11, during vaccination. It was 300 ug of mutant IDH1 20-mer peptide that made up each vaccine dose, given with topical imiquimod. The antigens these receptors bind are not known. Sequenced by immunoSEQ multiplex PCR; TCRdb stores in-frame clones only, minus some. This table holds some 120,000 clones, over 75% found once. The material was PBMCs, obtained from a glioma patient whose treatment included an IDH1 peptide vaccine. The receptors originated from a man aged 40-49 years with glioma.

V and J are TRBV19 and TRBJ2-1; 7 nucleotides agree with TRBD1. The trim removed 4 bases at V and 10 bases at J, leaving 1 base unmatched. CDR1 is LNHDA, CDR2 SQIVND, per germline (reference sequence). The CDR3 sequence is 11 residues long. For the CDR3, the DNA is TGTGCCAGTAGTAACAGGGGCGAGCAGTTCTTC. Translated: CASSNRGEQFF.

This chain connects TRBV30 to TRBJ1-6, with D unclear. This CDR3 has 14 residues. The germline V gene has CDR1 GTSNPN and CDR2 SVGIG (reference sequence). The V and J ends lost 2 bases and 7 bases respectively, with 12 bases between them. CDR3 DNA: TGTGCCTGGAGTTTCGGTCCTTCGAATTCACCCCTCCACTTT. Translated: CAWSFGPSNSPLHF.

The table lists this clone with a count of one. This chain uses TRBV19 with TRBJ2-7, with D possibly matching TRBD2 (5 bases). CDR1 and CDR2 (germline): LNHDA, SQIVND (reference sequence). V lost 5 bases and J 1 base, leaving 15 bases between the germline ends. The CDR3 sequence is 15 residues long. CDR3 nucleotides: TGTGCCAGTAGTGTCTGGCGCGCGGGTTCCTACGAGCAGTACTTC. This sequence encodes CASSVWRAGSYEQYF.

The chain combines TRBV7-6 with TRBJ2-1, with 7 nucleotides matching TRBD2. CDR3 length: 16 residues. Losses at the gene ends were 5 bases for V and 0 bases for J; bases not matched to a gene: 7. Germline V gene data show CDR1 as SGHVS and CDR2 as FNYEAQ. The DNA for the CDR3 is TGTGCCAGCAGCGAACAACTAGCGAACTCCTACAATGAGCAGTTCTTC. Amino acids: CASSEQLANSYNEQFF.

The chain couples TRBV14 to TRBJ1-4; 7 nucleotides align to TRBD1. The CDR3 is made up of 15 amino acids. V shed 3 bases and J 0 bases; nucleotides not matched to a gene: 1. Looked up from germline, CDR1 is SGHDN and CDR2 is FVKESK. CDR3 sequence: CASSQGQTTNEKLFF. CDR3 nucleotides: TGTGCCAGCAGCCAGGGACAGACAACTAATGAAAAACTGTTTTTT.

This chain connects TRBV28 to TRBJ2-7, with 10 nucleotides matching TRBD1. Germline lookup yields CDR1 MDHEN and CDR2 SYDVKM. J was trimmed by 6 bases and V by 3 bases; bases with no gene match: 5. CDR3 length: 14 amino acids. The DNA of the CDR3 is TGTGCCAGCAGTTTTGGGACAGGGGTAGGCGAGCAGTACTTC. Residues: CASSFGTGVGEQYF.

The rearrangement links TRBV27 to TRBJ2-3; tentatively, D is TRBD2 (6 bases). Trimming left V 4 bases short and J 0 bases short, with 14 bases between. This CDR3 comprises 16 residues. Germline CDR1 reads MNHEY; CDR2 reads SMNVEV (reference sequence). The CDR3 spells CASSSSWGESTDTQYF. CDR3 sequence (DNA): TGTGCCAGCAGTTCTTCCTGGGGGGAAAGCACAGATACGCAGTATTTT.

The chain joins TRBV10-3 to TRBJ1-2, with D unresolved. Germline CDR1 and CDR2: ENHRY and SYGVKD. With 11 bases removed from V and 8 bases from J, the gap between germline ends came to 12 bases. This CDR3 has 10 amino acids. The CDR3 region has the DNA TGTGCCTCCTCCTCGGGGGGCTACACCTTC. Its translation: CASSSGGYTF.

The rearrangement uses TRBV7-2 and TRBJ1-2, with D unclear. The germline V gene encodes CDR1 SGHTA and CDR2 FQGNSA. The V gene lost 4 bases and the J gene lost 4 bases, with 10 bases spanning the gap. This CDR3 is 13 amino acids long. CDR3 region: CASSWEWGYGYTF. Written as DNA, the CDR3 is TGTGCCAGCAGCTGGGAGTGGGGCTATGGCTACACCTTC.

In DNA form, the CDR3 reads TGTGCCAGCAGTAGACTAGCGGGGGGCCAAGAGACCCAGTACTTC. Amino acid sequence: CASSRLAGGQETQYF. The V and J genes are TRBV6-4 and TRBJ2-5, with TRBD2 matching over 13 bases. Germline values: CDR1 MRHNA, CDR2 SNTAGT. The CDR3 length is 15 residues. J gave up 1 base and V 5 bases, and 1 base lay outside the gene matches.

The chain employs TRBV6-6 and TRBJ2-6, with D maybe TRBD1 (6 bases). Germline CDR1 MNHNY, CDR2 SVGAGI (reference sequence). The V end lost 4 bases, the J end lost 6 bases, and 13 bases lay between the germline ends. The CDR3 totals 15 residues. The CDR3 DNA is TGTGCCAGCAGTTCTGCAGGGGCGGAGGCCAACGTCCTGACTTTC. Its translation is CASSSAGAEANVLTF.

The chain employs TRBV14 and TRBJ2-4; D is ambiguous. V was cut by 2 bases and J by 6 bases, with 2 bases left in between. The germline CDR1 and CDR2 sequences are SGHDN and FVKESK. The CDR3 loop spans 11 amino acids. The CDR3 DNA reads TGTGCCAGCAGCCAATTAAACATTCAGTACTTC. This sequence encodes CASSQLNIQYF.

This rearrangement joins TRBV7-2 to TRBJ2-5; D is unresolved. Trimming shortened V by 5 bases and J by 9 bases, and 7 bases separated the two germline ends. The CDR3 covers 10 residues. Germline CDR1 and CDR2: SGHTA and FQGNSA. CDR3 sequence reads: CASSRLPQYF. The CDR3 DNA is TGTGCCAGCAGCCGTTTGCCCCAGTACTTC. Together with reference TRBV7-2 and TRBJ2-5, the CDR3 gives the full variable domain: GAGVSQSPSNKVTEKGKDVELRCDPISGHTALYWYRQSLGQGLEFLIYFQGNSAPDKSGLPSDRFSAERTGGSVSTLTIQRTQQEDSAVYLCASSRLPQYFGPGTRLLVL.

This clone showed up just a few times. V usage is TRBV19 and J usage is TRBJ1-4; 8 bases align to TRBD1. Germline lookup yields CDR1 LNHDA and CDR2 SQIVND (reference sequence). J was trimmed by 10 bases and V by 6 bases; bases with no gene match: 7. This CDR3 is 13 amino acids long. DNA for the CDR3: TGTGCCAGTAGCTGGGGACAGGCGGTAAAACTGTTTTTT. Its protein product is CASSWGQAVKLFF. Complete variable domain (other parts from reference TRBV19 and TRBJ1-4): DGGITQSPKYLFRKEGQNVTLSCEQNLNHDAMYWYRQDPGQGLRLIYYSQIVNDFQKGDIAEGYSVSREKKESFPLTVTSAQKNPTAFYLCASSWGQAVKLFFGSGTQLSVL.

This clone was found once. The V call is TRBV12-5, the J call TRBJ2-7; 7 nucleotides match TRBD1. There are 14 residues in the CDR3. J gave up 0 bases and V 6 bases, and 5 bases lay outside the gene matches. Germline V gives CDR1 LGHNT, CDR2 FRNRAP. CDR3 protein: CASGPRGSSYEQYF. Here the CDR3 DNA reads TGTGCTAGTGGCCCCAGGGGGAGCTCCTACGAGCAGTACTTC.

The CDR3 coding sequence is TGCAGCGTTACCGACCGGTACCAAGAGACCCAGTACTTC. Its protein product is CSVTDRYQETQYF. The V and J genes are TRBV29-1 and TRBJ2-5, with D hard to call. Deletions cut 5 bases from V and 0 bases from J, with 10 bases between. CDR3 length equals 13 residues. CDR1 and CDR2 from the germline V gene are SQVTM and ANQGSEA. Complete variable domain (other parts from reference TRBV29-1 and TRBJ2-5): SAVISQKPSRDICQRGTSLTIQCQVDSQVTMMFWYRQQPGQSLTLIATANQGSEATYESGFVIDKFPISRPNLTFSTLTVSNMSPEDSSIYLCSVTDRYQETQYFGPGTRLLVL.

The genes are TRBV18 and TRBJ2-7; 10 bases fit TRBD2. V gave up 3 bases and J gave up 6 bases; unmatched junction bases: 11. The CDR3 totals 16 residues. Germline V gene lookup returns CDR1 KGHSH and CDR2 LQKENI. In DNA form, the CDR3 reads TGTGCCAGCTCACCGGGGGTGAGCGGGAGGGCCCCCGAGCAGTACTTC. Its protein is CASSPGVSGRAPEQYF.

This clone came up a few times. The rearrangement links TRBV28 to TRBJ1-2, with TRBD1 matching 7 bases. Germline CDR1 is MDHEN and CDR2 is SYDVKM. V gave up 4 bases and J gave up 4 bases; unmatched junction bases: 6. The CDR3 loop spans 14 amino acids. CDR3 protein: CASSSGQDFYGYTF. The DNA for the CDR3 is TGTGCCAGCAGTTCTGGACAGGATTTCTATGGCTACACCTTC.

This clone was counted a few times. J is TRBJ2-2 and V is TRBV7-8; no clear D gene. The CDR3 spans 16 residues. Trimming shortened V by 1 base and J by 0 bases, and 9 bases separated the two germline ends. The germline V gene has CDR1 SGHVS and CDR2 FQNEAQ. CDR3 DNA sequence: TGTGCCAGCAGCTTAGGTGGCAGAGCGAACACCGGGGAGCTGTTTTTT. Amino acids: CASSLGGRANTGELFF. The full variable domain, completed using reference TRBV7-8 and TRBJ2-2, is GAGVSQSPRYKVAKRGQDVALRCDPISGHVSLFWYQQALGQGPEFLTYFQNEAQLDKSGLPSDRFFAERPEGSVSTLKIQRTQQEDSAVYLCASSLGGRANTGELFFGEGSRLTVL.

V is TRBV28 and J is TRBJ1-4; 9 bases map to TRBD1. The CDR3 contains 15 residues. V lost 4 bases to trimming and J lost 8 bases; unmatched junction nucleotides: 8. Germline V gene lookup returns CDR1 MDHEN and CDR2 SYDVKM. The CDR3 loop is CASSSPGQGGEKLFF. Here the CDR3 DNA reads TGTGCCAGCAGTTCTCCGGGACAGGGAGGAGAAAAACTGTTTTTT. Complete variable domain (other parts from reference TRBV28 and TRBJ1-4): DVKVTQSSRYLVKRTGEKVFLECVQDMDHENMFWYRQDPGLGLRLIYFSYDVKMKEKGDIPEGYSVSREKKERFSLILESASTNQTSMYLCASSSPGQGGEKLFFGSGTQLSVL.

V is TRBV4-1 and J is TRBJ2-2; TRBD2 agrees at 7 bases. The CDR3 has 16 amino acids. After removal of 3 bases from V and 5 bases from J, the junction contained 9 bases not matched to a gene. Germline CDR1 is MGHRA and CDR2 is YSYEKL. In nucleotides, the CDR3 is TGCGCCAGCAGCCAGGTGGGGGAGGGGAAAACCGGGGAGCTGTTTTTT. Residues: CASSQVGEGKTGELFF.

The rearrangement links TRBV27 to TRBJ1-2; 7 nucleotides agree with TRBD1. Unmatched junction bases numbered 14, after V lost 9 bases and J lost 7 bases. The V gene's germline CDR1 is MNHEY and CDR2 SMNVEV (reference sequence). This CDR3 region has 14 residues. CDR3 region: CASKDGTVGTGYTF. CDR3 in DNA: TGTGCCAGTAAAGACGGGACAGTCGGTACTGGCTACACCTTC.